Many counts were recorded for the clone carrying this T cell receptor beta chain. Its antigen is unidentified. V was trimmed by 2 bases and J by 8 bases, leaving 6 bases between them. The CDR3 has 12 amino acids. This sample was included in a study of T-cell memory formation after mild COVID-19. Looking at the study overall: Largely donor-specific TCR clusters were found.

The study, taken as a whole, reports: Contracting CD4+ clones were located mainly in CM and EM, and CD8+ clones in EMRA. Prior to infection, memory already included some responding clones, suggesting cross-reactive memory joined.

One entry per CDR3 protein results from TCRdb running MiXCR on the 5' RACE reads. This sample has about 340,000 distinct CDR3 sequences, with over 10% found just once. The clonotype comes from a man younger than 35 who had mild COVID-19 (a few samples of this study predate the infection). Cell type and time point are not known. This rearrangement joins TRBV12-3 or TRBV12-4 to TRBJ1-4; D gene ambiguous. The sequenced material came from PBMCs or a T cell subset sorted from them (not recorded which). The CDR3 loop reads CASSLSREKLFF. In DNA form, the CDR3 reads TGTGCCAGCAGTTTATCCCGAGAAAAACTGTTTTTT.